The sequence of this T cell receptor (beta chain) was determined in a study of T-cell memory formation after mild COVID-19. Whole-study context: The TCR clusters were mostly specific to one donor. Whole-study results and caveats: Of the contracting clones, CD4+ ones lay mainly in CM and EM, and CD8+ ones in EMRA. Contracting clones, day 15 to 85, had balanced CD4/CD8, and later expanders favored CD4+.

The junction had 8 bases not matched to a gene; V was cut back by 3 bases and J by 5 bases. The V gene's germline CDR1 is SGHAT and CDR2 FQNNGV. CDR3 size: 16 residues. This clonotype occurred many times. Its antigen is unknown. Constant-segment primers served in 5'RACE that generated TCR alpha and TCR beta cDNA libraries bearing sample barcodes and UMIs. TCRdb fed the 5' RACE reads into MiXCR, producing one record per CDR3 protein. The sample has 100,000 to 150,000 distinct CDR3 sequences; over 15% are singletons. The sample consisted of PBMCs or a T cell subset sorted from them (not recorded which). V and J are TRBV11-2 and TRBJ2-5; 11 positions agree with TRBD2. The source of this sequence is a man in his late teens or twenties who had mild COVID-19 (a few samples of this study predate the infection). Cell type and time point are not known. The CDR3 region has the DNA TGTGCCAGCAGCTTGAATAGCGGGGGGGCCGGGGAGACCCAGTACTTC. Translating it yields CASSLNSGGAGETQYF.